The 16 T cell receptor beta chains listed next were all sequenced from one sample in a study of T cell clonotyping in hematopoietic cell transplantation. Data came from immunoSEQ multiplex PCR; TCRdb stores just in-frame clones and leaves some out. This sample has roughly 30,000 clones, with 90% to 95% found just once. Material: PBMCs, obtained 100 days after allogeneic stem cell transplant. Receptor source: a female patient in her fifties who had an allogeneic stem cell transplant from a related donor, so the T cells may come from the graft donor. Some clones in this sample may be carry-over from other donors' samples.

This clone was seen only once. CDR3 sequence: CASTGLAGTQETQYF. The CDR3 DNA is TGTGCCAGCACTGGACTAGCGGGGACCCAAGAGACCCAGTACTTC. The chain combines TRBV2 with TRBJ2-5, with 12 bases fitting TRBD2. CDR3 length: 15 residues. The V gene end was trimmed by 7 bases and the J gene end by 1 base; junction bases not matched to a gene: 4. Germline loops: CDR1 SNHLY, CDR2 FYNNEI.

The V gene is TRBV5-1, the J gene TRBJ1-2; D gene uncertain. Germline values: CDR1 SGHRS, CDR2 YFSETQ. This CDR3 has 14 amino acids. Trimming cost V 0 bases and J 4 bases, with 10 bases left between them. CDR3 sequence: CASSLEAMTYGYTF. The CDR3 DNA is TGCGCCAGCAGCTTGGAAGCGATGACCTATGGCTACACCTTC.

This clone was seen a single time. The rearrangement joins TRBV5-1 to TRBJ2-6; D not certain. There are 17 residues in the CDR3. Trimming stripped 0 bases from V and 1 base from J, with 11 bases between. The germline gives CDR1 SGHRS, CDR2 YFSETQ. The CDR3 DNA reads TGCGCCAGCAGCTTGGCACAGCTACTGTCTGGGGCCAACGTCCTGACTTTC. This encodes CASSLAQLLSGANVLTF.

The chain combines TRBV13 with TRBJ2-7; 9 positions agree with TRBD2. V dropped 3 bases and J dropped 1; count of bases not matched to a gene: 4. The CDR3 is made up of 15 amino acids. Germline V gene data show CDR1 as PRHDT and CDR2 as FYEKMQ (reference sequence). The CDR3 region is CASSFRLAVSYEQYF. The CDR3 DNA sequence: TGTGCCAGCAGCTTTCGACTAGCGGTTTCCTACGAGCAGTACTTC.

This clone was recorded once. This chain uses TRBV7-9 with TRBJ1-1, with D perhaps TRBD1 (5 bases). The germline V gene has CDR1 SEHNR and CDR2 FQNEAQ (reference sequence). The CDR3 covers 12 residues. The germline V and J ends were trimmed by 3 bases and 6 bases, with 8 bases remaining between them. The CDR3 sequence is CASSLGGAEAFF. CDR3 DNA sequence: TGTGCCAGCAGCTTGGGGGGGGCTGAAGCTTTCTTT.

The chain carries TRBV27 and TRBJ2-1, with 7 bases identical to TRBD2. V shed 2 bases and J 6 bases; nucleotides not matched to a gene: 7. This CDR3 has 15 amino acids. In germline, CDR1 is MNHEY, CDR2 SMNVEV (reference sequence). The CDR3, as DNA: TGTGCCAGCAGTTTAAGACAGCCGGGGGGCAATGAGCAGTTCTTC. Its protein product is CASSLRQPGGNEQFF.

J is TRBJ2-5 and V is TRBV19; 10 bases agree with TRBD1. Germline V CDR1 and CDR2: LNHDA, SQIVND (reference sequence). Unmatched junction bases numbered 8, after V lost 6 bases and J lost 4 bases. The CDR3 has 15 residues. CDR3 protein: CASSRDRGVAETQYF. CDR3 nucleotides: TGTGCCAGTAGCCGGGACAGGGGAGTGGCAGAGACCCAGTACTTC.

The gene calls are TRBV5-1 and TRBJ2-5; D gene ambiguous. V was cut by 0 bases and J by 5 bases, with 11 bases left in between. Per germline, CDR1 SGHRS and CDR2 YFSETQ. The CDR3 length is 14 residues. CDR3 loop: CASSLAVDSETQYF. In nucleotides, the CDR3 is TGCGCCAGCAGCTTGGCGGTGGATTCGGAGACCCAGTACTTC.

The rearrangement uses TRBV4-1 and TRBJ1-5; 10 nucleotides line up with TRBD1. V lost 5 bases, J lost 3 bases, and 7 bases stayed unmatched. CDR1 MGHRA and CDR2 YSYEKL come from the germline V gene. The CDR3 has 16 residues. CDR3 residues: CASSLSGTGVNQPQHF. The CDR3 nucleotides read TGCGCCAGCAGCTTGTCCGGGACAGGGGTCAATCAGCCCCAGCATTTT.

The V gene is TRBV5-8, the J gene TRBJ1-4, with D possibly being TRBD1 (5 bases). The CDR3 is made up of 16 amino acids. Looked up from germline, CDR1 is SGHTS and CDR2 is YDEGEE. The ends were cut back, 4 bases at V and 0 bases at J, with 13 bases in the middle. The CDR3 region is CASSRGTGATNEKLFF. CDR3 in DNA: TGTGCCAGCAGCCGGGGGACGGGGGCAACTAATGAAAAACTGTTTTTT. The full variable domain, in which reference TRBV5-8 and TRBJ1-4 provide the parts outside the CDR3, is EAGVTQSPTHLIKTRGQQATLRCSPISGHTSVYWYQQALGLGLQFLLWYDEGEERNRGNFPPRFSGRQFPNYSSELNVNALELEDSALYLCASSRGTGATNEKLFFGSGTQLSVL.

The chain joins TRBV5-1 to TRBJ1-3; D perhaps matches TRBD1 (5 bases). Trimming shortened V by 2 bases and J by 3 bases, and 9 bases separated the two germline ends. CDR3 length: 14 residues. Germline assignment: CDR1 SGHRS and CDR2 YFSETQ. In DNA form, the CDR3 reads TGCGCCAGCAGCTTCGGGGGGAATGGAAACACCATATATTTT. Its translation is CASSFGGNGNTIYF.

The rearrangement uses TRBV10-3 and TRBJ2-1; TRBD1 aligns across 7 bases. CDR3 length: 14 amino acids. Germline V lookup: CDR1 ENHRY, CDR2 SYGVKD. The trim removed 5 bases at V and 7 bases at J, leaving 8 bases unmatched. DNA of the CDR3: TGTGCCATCAGTCCTCACCAGGGGGTTAATGAGCAGTTCTTC. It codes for CAISPHQGVNEQFF.

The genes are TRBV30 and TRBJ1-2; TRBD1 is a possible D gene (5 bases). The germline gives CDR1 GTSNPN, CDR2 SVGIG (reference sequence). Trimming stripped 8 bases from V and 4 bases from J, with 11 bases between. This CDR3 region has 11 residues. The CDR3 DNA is TGTGCCAAGTGGGGCCTCTATGGCTACACCTTC. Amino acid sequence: CAKWGLYGYTF.

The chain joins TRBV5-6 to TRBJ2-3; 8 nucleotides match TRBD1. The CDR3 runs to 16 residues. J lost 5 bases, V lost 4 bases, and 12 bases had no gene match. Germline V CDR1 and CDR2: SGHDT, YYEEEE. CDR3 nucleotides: TGTGCCAGCAGCCCCCTGACAGGGGAGGATGGAGATACGCAGTATTTT. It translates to CASSPLTGEDGDTQYF.

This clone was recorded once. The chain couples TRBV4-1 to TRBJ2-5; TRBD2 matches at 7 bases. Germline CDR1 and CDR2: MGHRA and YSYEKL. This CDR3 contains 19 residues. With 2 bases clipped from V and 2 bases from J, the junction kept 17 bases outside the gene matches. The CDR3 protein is CASSQPSLESGVSQETQYF. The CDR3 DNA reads TGCGCCAGCAGCCAACCAAGCCTGGAAAGCGGGGTATCACAAGAGACCCAGTACTTC.

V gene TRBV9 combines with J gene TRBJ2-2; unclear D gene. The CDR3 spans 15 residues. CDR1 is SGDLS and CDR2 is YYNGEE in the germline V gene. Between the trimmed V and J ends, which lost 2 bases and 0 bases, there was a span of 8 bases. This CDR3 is CASSVSYPNTGELFF. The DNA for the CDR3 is TGTGCCAGCAGCGTGTCATACCCGAACACCGGGGAGCTGTTTTTT.